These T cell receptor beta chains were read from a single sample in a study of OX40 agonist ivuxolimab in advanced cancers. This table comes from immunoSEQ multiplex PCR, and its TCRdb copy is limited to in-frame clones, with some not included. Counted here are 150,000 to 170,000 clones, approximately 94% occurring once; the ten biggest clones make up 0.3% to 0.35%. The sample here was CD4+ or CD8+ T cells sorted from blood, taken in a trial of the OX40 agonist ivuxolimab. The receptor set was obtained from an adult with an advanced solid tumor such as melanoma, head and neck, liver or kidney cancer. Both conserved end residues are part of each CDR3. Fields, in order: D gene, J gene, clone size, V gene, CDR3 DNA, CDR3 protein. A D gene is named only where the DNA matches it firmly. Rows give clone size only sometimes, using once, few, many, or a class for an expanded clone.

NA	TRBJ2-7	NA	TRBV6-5	TGTGCCAGCAGTCCGGGGACGAACGCCTACGAGCAGTACTTC	CASSPGTNAYEQYF
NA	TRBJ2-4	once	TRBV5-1	TGCGCCAGCAGCTTGGGCCCCGTTGGGGCCAAAAACATTCAGTACTTC	CASSLGPVGAKNIQYF
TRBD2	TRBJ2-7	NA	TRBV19	TGTGCCAGTAGTATAGTTGAGCAGGGAGGGTACTACGAGCAGTACTTC	CASSIVEQGGYYEQYF
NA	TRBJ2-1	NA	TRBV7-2	TGTGCCAGCACCCCCCACGGGACAAGGAATGAGCAGTTCTTC	CASTPHGTRNEQFF
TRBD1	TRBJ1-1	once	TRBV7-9	TGTGCCAGCAGCTCCTCCGGACAGGGGAGAGCTTTCTTT	CASSSSGQGRAFF
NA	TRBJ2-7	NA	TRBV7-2	TGTGCCAGCAGCGCAACCTCCGACTACGAGCAGTACTTC	CASSATSDYEQYF
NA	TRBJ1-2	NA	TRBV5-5	TGTGCCAGCAGCTATCTACAGGGACCGGGTGGCTACACCTTC	CASSYLQGPGGYTF
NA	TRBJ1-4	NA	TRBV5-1	TGCGCCAGCAGCCCCTCAGCCTTTACTAATGAAAAACTGTTTTTT	CASSPSAFTNEKLFF
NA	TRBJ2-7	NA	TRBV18	TGTGCCAGCTCACCGCCCGTGGGGACGGTCGAGCAGTACTTC	CASSPPVGTVEQYF
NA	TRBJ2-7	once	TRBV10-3	TGTGCCATCAGCCACAGGGACGAGCAGTACTTC	CAISHRDEQYF
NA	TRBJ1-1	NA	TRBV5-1	TGCGCCAGCACCCTAGGGGCAATGAACACTGAAGCTTTCTTT	CASTLGAMNTEAFF
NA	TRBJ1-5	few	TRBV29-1	TGCAGCGTTGAAACGGATAGCAATCAGCCCCAGCATTTT	CSVETDSNQPQHF
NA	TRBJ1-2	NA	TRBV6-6	TGTGCCAGTGGGTCTGGGGGCCTAGGTGGCTACACCTTC	CASGSGGLGGYTF
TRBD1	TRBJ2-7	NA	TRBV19	TGTGCCAGTAGTATAGAAACAGGGGCTGCCGGCGAGCAGTACTTC	CASSIETGAAGEQYF
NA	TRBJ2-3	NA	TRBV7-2	TGTGCCAGCAGCTTAGCAATCGGGACTTCTTATACCTTTAGCACAGATACGCAGTATTTT	CASSLAIGTSYTFSTDTQYF
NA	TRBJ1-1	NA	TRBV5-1	TGCGCCAGCAGCTTGGCCACAAGGGTCCCCATGAACACTGAAGCTTTCTTT	CASSLATRVPMNTEAFF
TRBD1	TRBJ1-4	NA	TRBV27	TGTGCCAGCAGTCTGACAGGGTGGCGGGAAAAACTGTTTTTT	CASSLTGWREKLFF
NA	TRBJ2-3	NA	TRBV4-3	TGCGCCAGCAGCCAAGAACGGTCTCGACCAGATACGCAGTATTTT	CASSQERSRPDTQYF
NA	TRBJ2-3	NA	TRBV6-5	TGTGCCAGCAGTTACTCGGGACTCACCACAGATACGCAGTATTTT	CASSYSGLTTDTQYF
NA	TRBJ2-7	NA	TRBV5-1	TGCGCCAGCAGCTTGGACAGGGACCCCTACGAGCAGTACTTC	CASSLDRDPYEQYF
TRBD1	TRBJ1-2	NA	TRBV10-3	TGTGCCATCAGTGAGTCGATAGGGACAGTTGGGGACTATGGCTACACCTTC	CAISESIGTVGDYGYTF
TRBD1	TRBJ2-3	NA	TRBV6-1	TGTGCCAGCGGTTTTGGGACAGGGAGGAGGAGGTCGCAGTATTTT	CASGFGTGRRRSQYF
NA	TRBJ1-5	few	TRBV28	TGTGCCAGCACTTCGGAGGACAGCGGCAATCAGCCCCAGCATTTT	CASTSEDSGNQPQHF
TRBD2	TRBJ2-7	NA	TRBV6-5	TGTGCCAGCAGTTACTCTAGCGGGAGGGCCGGCGAGCAGTACTTC	CASSYSSGRAGEQYF
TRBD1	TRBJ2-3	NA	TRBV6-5	TGTGCCAGCAGTACAGGGGGCCCCACAGATACGCAGTATTTT	CASSTGGPTDTQYF
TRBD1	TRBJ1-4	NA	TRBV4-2	TGTGCCAGCAGCCCGCCCAACAGGGGAACTAATGAAAAACTGTTTTTT	CASSPPNRGTNEKLFF
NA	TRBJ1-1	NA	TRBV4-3	TGCGCCAGCAGCCAAGATTGGTCGGGGGCTGAAGCTTTCTTT	CASSQDWSGAEAFF
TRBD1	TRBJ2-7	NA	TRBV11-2	TGTGCCAGCAGCCGAGGACAGGGGGCGGGGGAGCAGTACTTC	CASSRGQGAGEQYF
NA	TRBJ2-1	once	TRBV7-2	TGTGCCAGCAGCTTGGACCCGGTGAGAGAGCAGTTCTTC	CASSLDPVREQFF
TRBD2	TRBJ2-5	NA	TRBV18	TGTGCCAGCTCACAATTGGGACTAGCGGGGAGGACCCAGTACTTC	CASSQLGLAGRTQYF
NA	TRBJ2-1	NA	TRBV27	TGTGCCAGCAGTTCGTGGGACCCCTGGGAGCAGTTCTTC	CASSSWDPWEQFF